The source of this T cell receptor beta chain is a study of cytomegalovirus exposure and HLA in healthy donors. Looking at the study overall: Within the Caucasian-associated ancestry cluster were roughly 81% of the 398 genotyped donors.

Both 60 Vbeta primers and 13 Jbeta primers went into the PCR. Study processing details: It was a later analysis that counted tens of millions of unique TCR beta chains, of which 9.5 million to 14 million were shared. The data were produced by immunoSEQ multiplex PCR, yet TCRdb's version contains in-frame clones alone and is incomplete. V and J calls and clone size are those listed in that table; D and trimming were worked out from the DNA. The repertoire has 150,000 to 200,000 clones, about 81% of them found once; the top ten carry less than 2%. Germline V lookup: CDR1 SGHTA, CDR2 FQGTGA. V lost 5 bases and J 4 bases, leaving 11 bases between the germline ends. This CDR3 contains 13 residues.

The chain joins TRBV7-3 to TRBJ1-1; tentative D call: TRBD1 (5 bases). Material for sequencing was PBMCs. This receptor was obtained from a man aged 18 to 30 in good health and CMV-seronegative. The CDR3 coding sequence is TGTGCCAGCAGCACCGGGGGTGGCACTGAAGCTTTCTTT. It is translated as CASSTGGGTEAFF. The full variable domain, completed using reference TRBV7-3 and TRBJ1-1, is GAGVSQTPSNKVTEKGKYVELRCDPISGHTALYWYRQSLGQGPEFLIYFQGTGAADDSGLPNDRFFAVRPEGSVSTLKIQRTERGDSAVYLCASSTGGGTEAFFGQGTRLTVV.